This TCR beta chain appears in the sequencing data of a study of T cell responses to AZD1222 COVID-19 vaccine. Study at large: Doses given second, at about 4 or about 12 weeks, were pooled. Whole-study results and caveats: Close to half of spike-specific TCRs reportedly recognize unmutated variant regions. Most donors were white British, females outnumbered males, and clonal diversity was possibly underestimated.

As regards this clone: The antigen remains undetermined.

Profiled with immunoSEQ multiplex PCR; TCRdb holds only in-frame clones, not every one. Found here are about 100,000 clones, 84% of them singletons; the top ten hold over 15%. With 5 bases removed from V and 6 bases from J, the gap between germline ends came to 14 bases. CDR3 length equals 13 residues. Germline V CDR1 and CDR2: MDHEN, SYDVKM. Sequenced here: peripheral blood, sampled on day 0 of AZD1222 vaccination. The chain recombines TRBV28 with TRBJ2-7; D unresolved. The receptor was derived from an adult in good health. Written as DNA, the CDR3 is TGTGCCAGCAGTGCTATAGATACCCTCGAGCAGTACGTC. Amino acid sequence: CASSAIDTLEQYV.